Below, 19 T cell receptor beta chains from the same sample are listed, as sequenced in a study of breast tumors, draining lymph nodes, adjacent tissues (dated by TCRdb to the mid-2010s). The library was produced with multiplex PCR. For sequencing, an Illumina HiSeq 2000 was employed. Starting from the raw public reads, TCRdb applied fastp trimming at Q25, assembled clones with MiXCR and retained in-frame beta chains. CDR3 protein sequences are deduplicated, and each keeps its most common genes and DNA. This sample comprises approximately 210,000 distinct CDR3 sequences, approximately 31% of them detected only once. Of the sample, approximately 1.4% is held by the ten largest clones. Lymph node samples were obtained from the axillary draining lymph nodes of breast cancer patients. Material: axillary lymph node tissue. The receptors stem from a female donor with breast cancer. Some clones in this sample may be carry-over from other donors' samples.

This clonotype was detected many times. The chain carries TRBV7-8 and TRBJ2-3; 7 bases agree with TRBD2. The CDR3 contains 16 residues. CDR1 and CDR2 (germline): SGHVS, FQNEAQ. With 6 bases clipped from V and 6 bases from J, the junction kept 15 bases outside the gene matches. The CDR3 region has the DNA TGTGCCAGCAGATCATACCAAGCGGGGCCCAGGGATACGCAGTATTTT. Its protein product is CASRSYQAGPRDTQYF.

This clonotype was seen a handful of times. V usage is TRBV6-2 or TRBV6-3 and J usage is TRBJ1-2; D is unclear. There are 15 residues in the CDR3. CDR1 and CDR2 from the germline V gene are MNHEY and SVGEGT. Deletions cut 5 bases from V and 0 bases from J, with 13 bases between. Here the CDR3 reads CASSHRSQANYGYTF. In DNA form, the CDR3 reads TGTGCCAGCAGTCACCGATCCCAGGCTAACTATGGCTACACCTTC.

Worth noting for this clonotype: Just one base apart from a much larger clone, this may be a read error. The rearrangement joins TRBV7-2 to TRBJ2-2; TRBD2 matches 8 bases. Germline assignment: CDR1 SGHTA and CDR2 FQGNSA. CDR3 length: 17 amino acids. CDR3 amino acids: CASSLGSLAGRTGEPLF. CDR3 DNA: TGTGCCAGCAGCTTAGGGTCCCTAGCGGGTCGTACCGGGGAGCCGCTTTTT.

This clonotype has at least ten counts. This CDR3 reads CSADGGRQPQHF. Here the CDR3 DNA reads TGCAGTGCCGATGGAGGTAGGCAGCCCCAGCATTTT. This chain connects TRBV20-1 to TRBJ1-5, with D unresolved. From germline, CDR1 is DFQATT and CDR2 SNEGSKA (reference sequence). The CDR3 length is 12 residues. Trimming cost V 6 bases and J 7 bases, with 13 bases left between them.

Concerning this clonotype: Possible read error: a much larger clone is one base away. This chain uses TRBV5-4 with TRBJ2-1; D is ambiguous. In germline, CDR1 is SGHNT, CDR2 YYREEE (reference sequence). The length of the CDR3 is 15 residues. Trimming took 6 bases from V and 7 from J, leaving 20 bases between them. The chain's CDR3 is CASKSAHRGDNEQFF. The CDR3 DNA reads TGTGCCAGCAAATCTGCACATAGAGGCGATAATGAGCAGTTCTTC. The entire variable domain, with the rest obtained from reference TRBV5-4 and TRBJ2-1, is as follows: ETGVTQSPTHLIKTRGQQVTLRCSSQSGHNTVSWYQQALGQGPQFIFQYYREEENGRGNFPPRFSGLQFPNYSSELNVNALELDDSALYLCASKSAHRGDNEQFFGPGTRLTVL.

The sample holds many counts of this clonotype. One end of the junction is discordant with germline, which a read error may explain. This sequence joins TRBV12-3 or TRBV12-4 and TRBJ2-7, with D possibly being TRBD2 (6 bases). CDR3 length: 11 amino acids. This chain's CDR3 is CASSRTGTPLF. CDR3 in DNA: TGTGCCAGCAGCCGGACCGGGACTCCTCTCTTC.

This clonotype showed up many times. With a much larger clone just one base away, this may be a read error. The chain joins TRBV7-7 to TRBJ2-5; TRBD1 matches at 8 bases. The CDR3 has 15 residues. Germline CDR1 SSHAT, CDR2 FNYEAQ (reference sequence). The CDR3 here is CASSATGALGETQHF. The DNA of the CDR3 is TGTGCTAGCAGCGCGACAGGGGCATTAGGGGAGACCCAGCACTTC.

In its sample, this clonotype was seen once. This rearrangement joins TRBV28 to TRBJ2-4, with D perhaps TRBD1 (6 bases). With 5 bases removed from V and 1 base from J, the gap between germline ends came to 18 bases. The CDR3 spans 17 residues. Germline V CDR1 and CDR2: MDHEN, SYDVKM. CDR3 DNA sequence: TGTGCCAGCAGTACCTTATCAGGGGATGCGGCCAAAAACATTCAGTACTTC. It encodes CASSTLSGDAAKNIQYF.

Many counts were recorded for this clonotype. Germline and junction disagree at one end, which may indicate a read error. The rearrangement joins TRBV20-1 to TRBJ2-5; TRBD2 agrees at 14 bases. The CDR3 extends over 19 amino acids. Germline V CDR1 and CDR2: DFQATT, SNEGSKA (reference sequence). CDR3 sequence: CSARDPTGLAGVGGETRYF. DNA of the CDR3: TGCAGTGCTAGAGATCCGACGGGACTAGCGGGAGTGGGGGGAGAGACCCGGTACTTC.

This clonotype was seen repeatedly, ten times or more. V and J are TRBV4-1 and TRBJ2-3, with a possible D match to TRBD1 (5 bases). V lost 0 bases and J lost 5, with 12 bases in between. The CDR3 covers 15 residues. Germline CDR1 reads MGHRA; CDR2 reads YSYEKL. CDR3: CASSQDPGWGDTQYF. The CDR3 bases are TGCGCCAGCAGCCAAGATCCAGGGTGGGGAGATACGCAGTATTTT.

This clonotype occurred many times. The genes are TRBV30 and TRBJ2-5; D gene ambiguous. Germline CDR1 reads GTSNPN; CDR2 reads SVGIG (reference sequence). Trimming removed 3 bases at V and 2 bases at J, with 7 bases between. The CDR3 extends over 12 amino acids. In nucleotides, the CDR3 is TGTGCCTGGAGGGGGATACAAGAGACCCAGTACTTC. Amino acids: CAWRGIQETQYF. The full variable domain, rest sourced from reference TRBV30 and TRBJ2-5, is SQTIHQWPATLVQPVGSPLSLECTVEGTSNPNLYWYRQAAGRGLQLLFYSVGIGQISSEVPQNLSASRPQDRQFILSSKKLLLSDSGFYLCAWRGIQETQYFGPGTRLLVL.

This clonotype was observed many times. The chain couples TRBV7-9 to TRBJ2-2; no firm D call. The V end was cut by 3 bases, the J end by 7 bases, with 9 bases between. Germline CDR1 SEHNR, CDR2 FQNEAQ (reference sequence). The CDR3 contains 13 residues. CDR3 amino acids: CASSLVAGGELFF. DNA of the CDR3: TGTGCCAGCAGCTTGGTAGCAGGCGGGGAGCTGTTTTTT.

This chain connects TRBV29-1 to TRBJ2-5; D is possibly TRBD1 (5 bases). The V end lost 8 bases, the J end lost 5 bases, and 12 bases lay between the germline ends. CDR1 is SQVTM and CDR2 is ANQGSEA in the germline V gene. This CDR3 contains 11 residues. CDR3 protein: CSLAGSETQYF. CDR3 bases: TGCAGCTTAGCAGGGTCTGAGACCCAGTACTTC.

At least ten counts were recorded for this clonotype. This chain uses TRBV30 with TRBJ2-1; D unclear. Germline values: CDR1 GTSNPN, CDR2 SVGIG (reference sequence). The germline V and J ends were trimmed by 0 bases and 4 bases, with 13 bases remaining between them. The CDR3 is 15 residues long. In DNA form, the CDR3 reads TGTGCCTGGAGTGTACGGCTTCCATCATACAATGAGCAGTTCTTC. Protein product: CAWSVRLPSYNEQFF.

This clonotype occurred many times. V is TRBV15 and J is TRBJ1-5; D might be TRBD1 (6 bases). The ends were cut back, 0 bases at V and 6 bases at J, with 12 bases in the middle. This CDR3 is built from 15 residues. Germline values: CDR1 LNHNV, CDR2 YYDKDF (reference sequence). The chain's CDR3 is CATSREITGIQPQHF. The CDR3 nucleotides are TGTGCCACCAGCAGAGAGATAACAGGGATTCAGCCCCAGCATTTT.

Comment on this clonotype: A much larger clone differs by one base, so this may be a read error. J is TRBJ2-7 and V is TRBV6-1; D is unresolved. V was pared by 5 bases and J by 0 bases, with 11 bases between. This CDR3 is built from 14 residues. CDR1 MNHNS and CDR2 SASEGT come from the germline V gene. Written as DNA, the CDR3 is TGTGCCAGCAGTCAAATAACAGACTCCTACGAGCAGTACTTC. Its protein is CASSQITDSYEQYF.

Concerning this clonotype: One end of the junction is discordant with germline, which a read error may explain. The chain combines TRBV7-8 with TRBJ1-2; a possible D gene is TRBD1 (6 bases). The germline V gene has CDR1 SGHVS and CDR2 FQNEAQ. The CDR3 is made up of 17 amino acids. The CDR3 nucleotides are TGCGCCAGCAGCCGGGGTAGCGGGACACAAAAAAACTATGGCTACACCTTC. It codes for CASSRGSGTQKNYGYTF. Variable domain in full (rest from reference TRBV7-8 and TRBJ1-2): GAGVSQSPRYKVAKRGQDVALRCDPISGHVSLFWYQQALGQGPEFLTYFQNEAQLDKSGLPSDRFFAERPEGSVSTLKIQRTQQEDSAVYLCASSRGSGTQKNYGYTFGSGTRLTVV.

CDR3 nucleotides: TGTGCCAGCAGTGAAGCGCTGACAGGGAATGGCTACACCTTC. Translated: CASSEALTGNGYTF. This chain joins TRBV2 and TRBJ1-2, with 7 bases aligning to TRBD1. V gave up 0 bases and J gave up 6 bases; unmatched junction bases: 4. This CDR3 contains 14 residues. Germline values: CDR1 SNHLY, CDR2 FYNNEI.

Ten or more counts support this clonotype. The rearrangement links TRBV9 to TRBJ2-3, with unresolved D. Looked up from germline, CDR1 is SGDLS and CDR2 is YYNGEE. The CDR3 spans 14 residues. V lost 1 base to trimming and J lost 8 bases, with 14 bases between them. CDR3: CASSVNPHQGTQYF. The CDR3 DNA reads TGTGCCAGCAGCGTAAATCCCCATCAAGGTACGCAGTATTTT.